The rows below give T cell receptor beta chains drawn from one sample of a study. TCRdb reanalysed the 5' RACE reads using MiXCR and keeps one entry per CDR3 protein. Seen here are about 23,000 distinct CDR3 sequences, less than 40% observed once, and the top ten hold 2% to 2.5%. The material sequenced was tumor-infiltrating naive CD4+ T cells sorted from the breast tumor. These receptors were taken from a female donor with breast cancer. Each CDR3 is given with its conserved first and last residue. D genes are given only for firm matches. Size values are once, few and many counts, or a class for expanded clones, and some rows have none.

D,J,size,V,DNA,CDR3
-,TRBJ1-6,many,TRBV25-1,TGTGCCAGCAGTGATCCCGGCGGGAATTCACCCCTCCACTTT,CASSDPGGNSPLHF
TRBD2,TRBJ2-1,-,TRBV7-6,TGTGCCAGCAGCCCTCCGGGCGGGAGGTGGGGCAATGAGCAGTTCTTC,CASSPPGGRWGNEQFF
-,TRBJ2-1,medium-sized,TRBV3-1,TGTGCCAGCAGCGCCTGGGGAAGCGACAATGAGCAGTTCTTC,CASSAWGSDNEQFF
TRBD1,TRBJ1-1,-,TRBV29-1,TGCAGCGTTCTACAGGGGGCTGGAACCACTGAAGCTTTCTTT,CSVLQGAGTTEAFF
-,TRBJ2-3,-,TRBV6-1,TGTGCCAGCAGTAGGGACGGAACTAGCACAGATACGCAGTATTTT,CASSRDGTSTDTQYF
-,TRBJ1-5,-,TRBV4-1,TGCGCCAGCAGCCAAGGAGGTATCTATAGCAATCAGCCCCAGCATTTT,CASSQGGIYSNQPQHF
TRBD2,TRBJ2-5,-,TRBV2,TGTGCCAGCAGTGACCGGGGAGGGATACAAGAGACCCAGTACTTC,CASSDRGGIQETQYF
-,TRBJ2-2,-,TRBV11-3,TGTGCCAGCAACGGGGCTACAGCCCGGAACACCGGGGAGCTGTTTTTT,CASNGATARNTGELFF
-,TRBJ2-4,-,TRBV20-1,TGCAGTGCCACCTGGACCCAGCGGAGCAAAAACATTCAGTACTTC,CSATWTQRSKNIQYF
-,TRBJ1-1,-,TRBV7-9,TGTGCCAGCAGCTTAGCGAGGGAGGGCACTGAAGCCTTCTTT,CASSLAREGTEAFF
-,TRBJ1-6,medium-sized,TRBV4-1,TGCGCCAGCAGCCAAACAGGGTATACTTCACCCCTCCACTTT,CASSQTGYTSPLHF
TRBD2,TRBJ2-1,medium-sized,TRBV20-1,TGCAGTGCCATCGGGACTAGGGCTTTGCTCTTC,CSAIGTRALLF
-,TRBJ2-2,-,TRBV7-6,TGTGCCAGCAGGGGGTTTCCGGACACCGGGGAGCTGTTTTTT,CASRGFPDTGELFF
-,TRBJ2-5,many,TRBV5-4,TGTGCCAGCAGCCACGATACAGCTTACCAAGAGACCCAGTACTTC,CASSHDTAYQETQYF
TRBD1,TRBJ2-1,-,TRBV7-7,TGTGCCAGCAGCTTAGGGACAGGGGTCTACAATGAGCAGTTCTTC,CASSLGTGVYNEQFF
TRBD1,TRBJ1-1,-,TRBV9,TGTGCCAACAGCGTACAAGGGACAGGGTTGGGCGTGGACACTGAAGCTTTCTTT,CANSVQGTGLGVDTEAFF
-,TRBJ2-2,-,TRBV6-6,TGTGCCAGCAGTTATAAGCTAGGGGTTCCCGGGGAGCTGTTTTTT,CASSYKLGVPGELFF
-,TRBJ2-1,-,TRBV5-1,TGCGCCAGCAGCTTGGGTTCTCTAGCCTTCAATGTGCAGCTCTTC,CASSLGSLAFNVQLF
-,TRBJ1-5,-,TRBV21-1,TGTGCCAGCAGCAAAGTCGCAGGAAGCAATCAGCCCCAGCATTTT,CASSKVAGSNQPQHF
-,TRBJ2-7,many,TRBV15,TGTGCCACCAGCAGAGTAGGGAGCGACCGCTTGGGGCAGTACTTC,CATSRVGSDRLGQYF
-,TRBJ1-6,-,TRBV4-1,TGCGCCAGCAGCCAAGAACTTCCCAGGGTTAGAAATTCACCCCTCCACTTT,CASSQELPRVRNSPLHF
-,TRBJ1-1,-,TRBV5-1,TGCGCCAGCAGCAGACAGGAGGCGGACACTGGAGCTTTCTTT,CASSRQEADTGAFF
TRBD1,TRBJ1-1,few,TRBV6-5,TGTGCCAGCAGGGTGACAGGGGCCTACACTGAAGCTTTCTTT,CASRVTGAYTEAFF
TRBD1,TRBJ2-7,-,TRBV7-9,TGTGCCAGCAGCTTAGCGGCCGGGGGACAGGGATACGAGCAGTACTTC,CASSLAAGGQGYEQYF
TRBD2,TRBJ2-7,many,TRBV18,TGTGCCAGCTCACCACCGGCACTAGCGGGCCCTCAGTACGAGCAGTACTTC,CASSPPALAGPQYEQYF
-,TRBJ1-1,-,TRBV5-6,TGTGCCAGCAGCTCCGGAGGTCCGGGGGCTTTCTTT,CASSSGGPGAFF
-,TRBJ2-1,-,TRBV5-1,TGCGCCAGCAGCTTGTCCTGGCCGGGGGCGGATGAGCAGTTCTTC,CASSLSWPGADEQFF
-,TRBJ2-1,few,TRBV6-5,TGTGCCAGCAGTTACGAGGGACACCGCTCCTACAATGAGCAGTTCTTC,CASSYEGHRSYNEQFF
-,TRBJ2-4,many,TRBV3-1,TGTGCCAGCAGCCCGGGGGGCCCCAAAAACATTCAGTACTTC,CASSPGGPKNIQYF
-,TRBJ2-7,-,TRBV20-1,TGCAGTGCTAGAGGTCCCCGTAGGCGCTCCTACGAGCAGTACTTC,CSARGPRRRSYEQYF
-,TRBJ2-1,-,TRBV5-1,TGCGCCAGCAGCTTGGGCTGGGCCTCCTACAATGAGCAGTTCTTC,CASSLGWASYNEQFF
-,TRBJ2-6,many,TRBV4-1,TGCGCCAGCAGCCAAGCTACAGGGAGCTCTGGGGCCAACGTCCTGACTTTC,CASSQATGSSGANVLTF
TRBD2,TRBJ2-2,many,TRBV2,TGTGCCAGCAGTGTGCGGGGAGCGGGAGGGACCGGGGAGCTGTTTTTT,CASSVRGAGGTGELFF
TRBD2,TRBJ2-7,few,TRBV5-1,TGCGCCAGCAGCTTGGTGGGAGGGTACGAGCAGTGCTTC,CASSLVGGYEQCF
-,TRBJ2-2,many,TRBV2,TGTGCCAGCAGTGTGGGGGTTCCTAGCACCGGGGAGCTGTTTTTT,CASSVGVPSTGELFF
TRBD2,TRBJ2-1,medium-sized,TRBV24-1,TGTGCCACCAGTCGTGAGGGAGGGCGCAATGAGCAGTTCTTC,CATSREGGRNEQFF
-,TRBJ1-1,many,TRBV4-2,TGTGCCAGCAGCCAAGATAGGCTCGAGCTGAACACTGAAGCTTTCTTT,CASSQDRLELNTEAFF
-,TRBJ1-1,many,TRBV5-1,TGCGCCAGCAGCGGGGCCGAGGGTGAAGCCTTCTTT,CASSGAEGEAFF
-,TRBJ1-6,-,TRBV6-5,TGTGCCAGCAGCAAAACAGGGACGTCACCCCTCCACTTT,CASSKTGTSPLHF
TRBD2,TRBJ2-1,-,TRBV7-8,TGTGCCAGCGGGGGGACTAGCGTTTACTACAATGAGCAGTTCTTC,CASGGTSVYYNEQFF
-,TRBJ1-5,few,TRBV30,TGTGCCTGGAGTGTAGCGGGGAATCAGCCCCAGCATTTT,CAWSVAGNQPQHF
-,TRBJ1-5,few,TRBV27,TGTGCCAGCAGTTTAGGAGGGCGAGGCAATCAGCCCCAGCATTTT,CASSLGGRGNQPQHF